This T cell receptor (beta chain) was captured in a study of T cells in localized non-small cell lung cancer. Findings of the study overall: Tumor samples were not multi-region, leaving intratumor heterogeneity unexcluded. Greater T cell density in blood accompanied longer overall survival.

Clones were sequenced by immunoSEQ multiplex PCR, and TCRdb holds only the in-frame ones, with some missing. The sample holds about 34,000 clones, 90% to 95% seen once. Per germline, CDR1 SGHRS and CDR2 YFSETQ. The CDR3 contains 15 residues. J gave up 7 bases and V 4 bases, and 10 bases lay outside the gene matches. Notes on this clone: Its antigen is undetermined.

The V and J genes are TRBV5-1 and TRBJ1-4, with 7 bases matching TRBD1. The sample was peripheral blood, taken before any cancer treatment. This TCR came from a woman aged 40 to 75 with stage I lung adenocarcinoma. CDR3 nucleotide sequence: TGCGCCAGCAGCCCGGGACAGAGAACTGGTGAAAAACTGTTTTTT. Amino acids: CASSPGQRTGEKLFF.